One sample yielded the 6 T cell receptor beta chains listed below, sequenced in a study of shared clonotypes between healthy human individuals. This table comes from immunoSEQ multiplex PCR, and its TCRdb copy is limited to in-frame clones, with some not included. The sample contains 980,000 or so clones, approximately 80% of which appear only once. Source material: memory CD4+ T cells sorted from blood. Subset of the sample: CD45RA-negative fraction. The receptors were sampled from a man aged 18 to 30 in good health.

Regarding this clone: The junction departs from the called germline gene at one end, perhaps through a read error. In nucleotides, the CDR3 is TGTGCCAGCAGTGAAGAGTCGCTAGTTAGGGTCTTC. Translating gives CASSEESLVRVF. J is TRBJ2-1 and V is TRBV2; D remains ambiguous. CDR1 and CDR2 (germline): SNHLY, FYNNEI. The CDR3 length is 12 residues. The full variable domain, rest sourced from reference TRBV2 and TRBJ2-1, is EPEVTQTPSHQVTQMGQEVILRCVPISNHLYFYWYRQILGQKVEFLVSFYNNEISEKSEIFDDQFSVERPDGSNFTLKIRSTKLEDSAMYFCASSEESLVRVFGPGTRLTVL.

The chain combines TRBV29-1 with TRBJ1-2, with a possible D match to TRBD1 (6 bases). Germline CDR1 and CDR2: SQVTM and ANQGSEA. V dropped 4 bases and J dropped 5 bases, with 14 bases sitting between them. This CDR3 spans 13 amino acids. Here the CDR3 reads CSVAGEYSYGYTF. CDR3 sequence (DNA): TGCAGCGTTGCAGGGGAGTATTCGTATGGCTACACCTTC.

This clone was detected only a few times. The chain recombines TRBV6-6 with TRBJ1-2; 8 bases are shared with TRBD1. The CDR3 has 14 residues. CDR1 is MNHNY and CDR2 is SVGAGI in the germline V gene (reference sequence). The J segment lost 8 bases and the V segment lost 4 bases, leaving 9 bases of the junction unmatched. The CDR3 here is CASSWDRSLSGYTF. CDR3 nucleotides: TGTGCCAGCAGTTGGGACAGGTCGCTATCGGGCTACACCTTC.

This chain uses TRBV10-3 with TRBJ1-4, with D possibly matching TRBD1 (6 bases). This CDR3 has 14 residues. Looked up from germline, CDR1 is ENHRY and CDR2 is SYGVKD. V lost 6 bases and J 8 bases, leaving 16 bases between the germline ends. The CDR3, as DNA: TGTGCCATCAGCAAGACAGGCCCCCAAGAAAAACTGTTTTTT. Translated: CAISKTGPQEKLFF.

CDR3 sequence: CASSPGGVDPVHGYTF. The CDR3 nucleotides are TGTGCCAGCAGTCCCGGGGGTGTTGACCCTGTGCATGGCTACACCTTC. The V gene is TRBV5-4, the J gene TRBJ1-2; weak D call: TRBD1 (5 bases). The CDR3 has 16 amino acids. Germline V CDR1 and CDR2: SGHNT, YYREEE (reference sequence). Deletions cut 5 bases from V and 6 bases from J, with 23 bases between.

The chain is built from TRBV5-8 and TRBJ2-5, with 7 bases identical to TRBD1. This CDR3 comprises 15 residues. The germline gives CDR1 SGHTS, CDR2 YDEGEE. V was pared by 3 bases and J by 1 base, with 6 bases of the junction left unmatched. The chain's CDR3 is CASSSTGSPQETQYF. The CDR3 DNA reads TGTGCCAGCAGCTCGACAGGGTCCCCCCAAGAGACCCAGTACTTC.